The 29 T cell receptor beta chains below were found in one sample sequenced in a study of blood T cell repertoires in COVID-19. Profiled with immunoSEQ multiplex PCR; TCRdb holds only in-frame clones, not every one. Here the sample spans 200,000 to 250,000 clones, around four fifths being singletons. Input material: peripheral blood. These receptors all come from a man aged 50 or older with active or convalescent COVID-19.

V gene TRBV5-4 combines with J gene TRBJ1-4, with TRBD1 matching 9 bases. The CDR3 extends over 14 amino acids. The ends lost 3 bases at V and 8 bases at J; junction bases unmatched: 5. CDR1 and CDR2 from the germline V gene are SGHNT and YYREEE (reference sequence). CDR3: CASSSSGQGEKLFF. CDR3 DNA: TGTGCCAGCAGCTCGTCGGGACAGGGAGAAAAACTGTTTTTT.

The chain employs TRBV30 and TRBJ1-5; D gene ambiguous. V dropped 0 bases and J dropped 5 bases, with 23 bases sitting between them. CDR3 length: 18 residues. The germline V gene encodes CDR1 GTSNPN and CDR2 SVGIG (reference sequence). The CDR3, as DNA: TGTGCCTGGAGTGTTTTGTGGCAGATGTGTAAGGGAGATCAGCCCCAGCATTTT. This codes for CAWSVLWQMCKGDQPQHF.

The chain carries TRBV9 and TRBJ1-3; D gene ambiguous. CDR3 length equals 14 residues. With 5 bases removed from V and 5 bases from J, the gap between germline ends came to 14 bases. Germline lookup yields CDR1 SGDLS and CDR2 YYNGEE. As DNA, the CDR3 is TGTGCCAGCAGTCCCGGGAGGGAGCGAAACACCATATATTTT. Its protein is CASSPGRERNTIYF.

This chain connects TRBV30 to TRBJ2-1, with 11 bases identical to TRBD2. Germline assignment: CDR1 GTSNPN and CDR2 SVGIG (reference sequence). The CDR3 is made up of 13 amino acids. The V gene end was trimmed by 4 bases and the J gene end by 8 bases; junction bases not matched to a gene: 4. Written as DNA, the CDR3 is TGTGCCTGGAAGGTAGCGGGGGGGCATGAGCAGTTCTTC. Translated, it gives CAWKVAGGHEQFF.

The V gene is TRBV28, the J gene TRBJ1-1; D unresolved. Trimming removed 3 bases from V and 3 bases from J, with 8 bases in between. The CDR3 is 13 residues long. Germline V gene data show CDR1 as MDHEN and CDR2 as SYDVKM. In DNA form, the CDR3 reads TGTGCCAGCAGTTTTGGAGGCGACACTGAAGCTTTCTTT. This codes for CASSFGGDTEAFF.

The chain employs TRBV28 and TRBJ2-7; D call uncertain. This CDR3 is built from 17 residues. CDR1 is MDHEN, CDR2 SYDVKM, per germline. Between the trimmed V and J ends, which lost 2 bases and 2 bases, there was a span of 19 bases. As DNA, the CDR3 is TGTGCCAGCAGTTTAGCATCGGTTGGGCAGAGAACCTACGAGCAGTACTTC. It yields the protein CASSLASVGQRTYEQYF.

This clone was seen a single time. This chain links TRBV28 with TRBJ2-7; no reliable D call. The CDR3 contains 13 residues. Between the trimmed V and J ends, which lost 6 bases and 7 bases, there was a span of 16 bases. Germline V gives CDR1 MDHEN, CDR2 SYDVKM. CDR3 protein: CASRASALEEQYF. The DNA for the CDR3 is TGTGCCAGCAGAGCCTCCGCCCTAGAGGAGCAGTACTTC.

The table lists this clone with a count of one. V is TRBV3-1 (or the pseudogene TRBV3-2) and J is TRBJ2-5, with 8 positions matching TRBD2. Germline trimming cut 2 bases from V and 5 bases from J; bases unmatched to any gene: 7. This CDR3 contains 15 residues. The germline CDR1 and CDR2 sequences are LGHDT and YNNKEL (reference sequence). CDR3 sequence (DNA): TGTGCCAGCAGCCAACAGGCGGGGGGTTGGGAGACCCAGTACTTC. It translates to CASSQQAGGWETQYF.

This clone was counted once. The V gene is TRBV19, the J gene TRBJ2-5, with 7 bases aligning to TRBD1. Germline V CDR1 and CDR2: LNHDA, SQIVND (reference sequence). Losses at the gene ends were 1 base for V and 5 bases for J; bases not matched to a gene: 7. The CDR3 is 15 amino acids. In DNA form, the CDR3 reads TGTGCCAGTAGTATAGTAGGGGGCGGGTTGGAGACCCAGTACTTC. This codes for CASSIVGGGLETQYF.

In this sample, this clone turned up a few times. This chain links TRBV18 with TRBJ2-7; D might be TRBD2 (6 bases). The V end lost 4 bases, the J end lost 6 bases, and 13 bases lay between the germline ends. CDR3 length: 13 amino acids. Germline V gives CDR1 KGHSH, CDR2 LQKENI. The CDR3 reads CASSREVGSEQYF. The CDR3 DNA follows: TGTGCCAGCTCACGGGAGGTGGGCAGCGAGCAGTACTTC.

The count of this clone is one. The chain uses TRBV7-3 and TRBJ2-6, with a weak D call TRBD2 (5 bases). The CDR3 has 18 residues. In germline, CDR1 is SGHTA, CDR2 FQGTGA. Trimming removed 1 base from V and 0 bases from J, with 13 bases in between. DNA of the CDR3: TGTGCCAGCAGCTTAAAGGGCAGCGGCAGCTCTGGGGCCAACGTCCTGACTTTC. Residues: CASSLKGSGSSGANVLTF.

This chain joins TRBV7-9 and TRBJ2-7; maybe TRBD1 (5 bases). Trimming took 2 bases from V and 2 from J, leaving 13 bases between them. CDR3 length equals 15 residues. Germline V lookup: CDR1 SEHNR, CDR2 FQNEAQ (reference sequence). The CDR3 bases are TGTGCCAGCAGCTTATTTGCAGGGCTCACCTACGAGCAGTACTTC. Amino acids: CASSLFAGLTYEQYF.

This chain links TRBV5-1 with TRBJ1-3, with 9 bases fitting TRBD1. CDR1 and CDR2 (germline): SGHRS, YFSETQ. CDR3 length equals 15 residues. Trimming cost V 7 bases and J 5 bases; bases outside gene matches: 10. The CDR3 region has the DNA TGCGCCAGCCAATGGACAGGGGATGAAAGAAACACCATATATTTT. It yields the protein CASQWTGDERNTIYF.

CDR3 loop: CASSSQTGGGNQPQHF. The DNA for the CDR3 is TGTGCCAGCAGTTCCCAGACAGGGGGGGGCAATCAGCCCCAGCATTTT. The V gene is TRBV28, the J gene TRBJ1-5, with 9 bases fitting TRBD1. After removal of 4 bases from V and 2 bases from J, the junction contained 6 bases not matched to a gene. Germline V gene lookup returns CDR1 MDHEN and CDR2 SYDVKM. The CDR3 is 16 residues long. Filled out from reference TRBV28 and TRBJ1-5, the complete variable domain reads DVKVTQSSRYLVKRTGEKVFLECVQDMDHENMFWYRQDPGLGLRLIYFSYDVKMKEKGDIPEGYSVSREKKERFSLILESASTNQTSMYLCASSSQTGGGNQPQHFGDGTRLSIL.

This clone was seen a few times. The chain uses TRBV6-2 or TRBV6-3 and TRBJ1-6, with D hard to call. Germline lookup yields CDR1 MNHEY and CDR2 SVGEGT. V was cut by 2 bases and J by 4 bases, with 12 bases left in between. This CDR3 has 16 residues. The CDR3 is CASSYGRGKYNSPLHF. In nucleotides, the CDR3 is TGTGCCAGCAGTTACGGGCGCGGGAAATATAATTCACCCCTCCACTTT.

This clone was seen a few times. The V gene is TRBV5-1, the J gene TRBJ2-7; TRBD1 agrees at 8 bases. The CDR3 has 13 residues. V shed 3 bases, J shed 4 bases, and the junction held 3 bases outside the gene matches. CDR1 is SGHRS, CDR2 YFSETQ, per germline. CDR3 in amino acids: CASSSTGAYEQYF. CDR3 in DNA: TGCGCCAGCAGCTCGACAGGGGCGTACGAGCAGTACTTC. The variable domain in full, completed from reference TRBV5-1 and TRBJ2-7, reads KAGVTQTPRYLIKTRGQQVTLSCSPISGHRSVSWYQQTPGQGLQFLFEYFSETQRNKGNFPGRFSGRQFSNSRSEMNVSTLELGDSALYLCASSSTGAYEQYFGPGTRLTVT.

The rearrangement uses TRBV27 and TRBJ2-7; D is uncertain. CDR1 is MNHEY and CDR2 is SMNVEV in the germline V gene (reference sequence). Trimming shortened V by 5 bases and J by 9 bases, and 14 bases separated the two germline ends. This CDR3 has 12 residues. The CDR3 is CASSPNSLPQYF. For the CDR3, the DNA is TGTGCCAGCAGTCCCAACTCTCTCCCGCAGTACTTC.

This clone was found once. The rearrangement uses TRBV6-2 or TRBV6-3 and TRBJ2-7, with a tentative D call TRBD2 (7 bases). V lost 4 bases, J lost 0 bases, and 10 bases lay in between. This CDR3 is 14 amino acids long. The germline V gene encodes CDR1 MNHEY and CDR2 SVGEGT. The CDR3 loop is CASSSGGGSYEQYF. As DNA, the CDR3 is TGTGCCAGCAGTTCGGGGGGCGGCTCCTACGAGCAGTACTTC.

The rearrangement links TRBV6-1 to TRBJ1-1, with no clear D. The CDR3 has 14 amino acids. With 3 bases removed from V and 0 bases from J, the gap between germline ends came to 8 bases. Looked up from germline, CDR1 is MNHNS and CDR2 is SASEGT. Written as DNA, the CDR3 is TGTGCCAGCAGTGACCCCAGGATGAACACTGAAGCTTTCTTT. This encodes CASSDPRMNTEAFF.

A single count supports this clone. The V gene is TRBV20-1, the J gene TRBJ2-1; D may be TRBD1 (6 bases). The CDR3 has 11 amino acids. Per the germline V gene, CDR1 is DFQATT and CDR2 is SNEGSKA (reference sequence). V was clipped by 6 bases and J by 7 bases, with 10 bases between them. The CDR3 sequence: CSAPDRNEQFF. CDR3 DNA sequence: TGCAGTGCCCCTGACAGGAATGAGCAGTTCTTC.

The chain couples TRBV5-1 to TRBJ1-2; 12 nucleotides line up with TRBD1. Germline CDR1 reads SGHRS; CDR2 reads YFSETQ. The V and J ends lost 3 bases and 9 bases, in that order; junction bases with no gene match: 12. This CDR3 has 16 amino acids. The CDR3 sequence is CASSSIRDRGPLSYTF. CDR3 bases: TGCGCCAGCAGCTCCATCCGGGACAGGGGGCCGCTTAGCTACACCTTC.

As DNA, the CDR3 is TGCGCCAGCAGCCGGTATTCGACAACTAATGAAAAACTGTTTTTT. Protein sequence: CASSRYSTTNEKLFF. The chain carries TRBV5-1 and TRBJ1-4; D is unresolved. The V gene lost 4 bases and the J gene lost 0 bases, with 10 bases spanning the gap. This CDR3 has 15 amino acids. CDR1 is SGHRS, CDR2 YFSETQ, per germline.

The CDR3 sequence is CASSQLLGELFF. CDR3 coding DNA: TGTGCCAGCAGCCAGCTACTTGGGGAGCTGTTTTTT. The chain joins TRBV3-1 (or the pseudogene TRBV3-2) to TRBJ2-2; unclear D gene. Germline-derived CDR1 and CDR2 are LGHDT and YNNKEL (reference sequence). Trimming removed 3 bases at V and 8 bases at J, with 7 bases between. The CDR3 spans 12 residues.

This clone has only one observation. The CDR3 DNA sequence: TGTGCCAGTAGTACCGGCGGTGGCAATCAGCCCCAGCATTTT. Its translation is CASSTGGGNQPQHF. This chain joins TRBV19 and TRBJ1-5; D remains unclear. The V gene's germline CDR1 is LNHDA and CDR2 SQIVND (reference sequence). Trimming took 4 bases from V and 2 from J, leaving 9 bases between them. CDR3 length equals 14 residues. The entire variable domain, with the rest obtained from reference TRBV19 and TRBJ1-5, is as follows: DGGITQSPKYLFRKEGQNVTLSCEQNLNHDAMYWYRQDPGQGLRLIYYSQIVNDFQKGDIAEGYSVSREKKESFPLTVTSAQKNPTAFYLCASSTGGGNQPQHFGDGTRLSIL.

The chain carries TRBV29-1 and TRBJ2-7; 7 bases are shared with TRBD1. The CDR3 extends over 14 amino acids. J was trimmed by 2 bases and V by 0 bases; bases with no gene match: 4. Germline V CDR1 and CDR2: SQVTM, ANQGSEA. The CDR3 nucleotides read TGCAGCGTTGAAGATCGACAGGGTACCTACGAGCAGTACTTC. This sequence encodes CSVEDRQGTYEQYF.

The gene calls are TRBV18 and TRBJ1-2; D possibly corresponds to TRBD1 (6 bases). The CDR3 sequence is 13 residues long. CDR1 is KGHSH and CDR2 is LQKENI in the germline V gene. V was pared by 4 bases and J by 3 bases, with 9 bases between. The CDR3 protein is CASSRGQDYGYTF. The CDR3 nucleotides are TGTGCCAGCTCACGGGGGCAGGACTATGGCTACACCTTC.

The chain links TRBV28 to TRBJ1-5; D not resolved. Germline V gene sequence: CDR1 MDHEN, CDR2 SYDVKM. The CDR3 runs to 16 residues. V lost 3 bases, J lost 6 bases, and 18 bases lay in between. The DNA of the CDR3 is TGTGCCAGCAGTTTTCGGGCGGGGAAGATCGGTCAGCCCCAGCATTTT. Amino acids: CASSFRAGKIGQPQHF.

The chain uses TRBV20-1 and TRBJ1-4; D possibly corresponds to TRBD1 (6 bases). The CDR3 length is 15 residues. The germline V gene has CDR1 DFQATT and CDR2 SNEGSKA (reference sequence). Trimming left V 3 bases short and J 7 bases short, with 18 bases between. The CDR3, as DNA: TGCAGTGCTAGTATGCAGGCCGGGGGGGCTGAAAAACTGTTTTTT. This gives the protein CSASMQAGGAEKLFF.

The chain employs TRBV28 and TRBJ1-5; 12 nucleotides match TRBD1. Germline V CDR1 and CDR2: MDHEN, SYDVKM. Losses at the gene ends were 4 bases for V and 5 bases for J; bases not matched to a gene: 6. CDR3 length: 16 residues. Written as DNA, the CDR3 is TGTGCCAGCAGTTCGACCGGGACAGGGGGCTATCAGCCCCAGCATTTT. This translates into CASSSTGTGGYQPQHF.